This T cell receptor beta chain was sequenced in a study of shared clonotypes between healthy human individuals. Findings and limits, study-wide: Donor clonotype sharing was expected to depend on sequencing depth. Among several donors, approximately 5.4% of naive CD4 clonotypes were found in common.

TCRdb's copy holds only in-frame clones and misses some; the assay was immunoSEQ multiplex PCR. The data contain some 1.4 million clones, around 97% of them seen just once; the ten biggest clones take up roughly 1.1%. Donors, healthy HIV-negative adults, lacked recent acute infections or vaccinations. Only Caucasian adults living in Nashville, Tennessee made up the donor group. Germline assignment: CDR1 SGHRS and CDR2 YFSETQ. Trimming took 5 bases from V and 4 from J, leaving 3 bases between them. The CDR3 spans 11 residues. In its sample, this clone was seen once. Antigen: not known. Sequenced sample: naive CD4+ T cells sorted from blood. The subset here: CD45RA+ positively selected. V gene TRBV5-1 combines with J gene TRBJ1-4; D unresolved. This receptor was taken from a man aged 25-40 years in good health. The CDR3 DNA is TGCGCCAGCAGGGGTAATGAAAAACTGTTTTTT. Translating gives CASRGNEKLFF.